These 10 T cell receptor beta chains came from one sample sequenced in a study of cytomegalovirus exposure and HLA in healthy donors. Both 60 Vbeta primers and 13 Jbeta primers went into the PCR. Profiling relied on immunoSEQ multiplex PCR, and the TCRdb table lists in-frame clones only, not all of them. The sample lists roughly 240,000 clones; approximately 85% were seen once. Sequenced sample: PBMCs. These receptors all come from a girl aged 2-10 years in good health and CMV-seronegative.

This chain uses TRBV30 with TRBJ2-5, with 13 nucleotides matching TRBD2. Germline assignment: CDR1 GTSNPN and CDR2 SVGIG (reference sequence). This CDR3 comprises 14 residues. With V trimmed by 5 bases and J by 5 bases, 5 bases remained unmatched. In nucleotides, the CDR3 is TGTGCCTGGTCACTAGCGGGGGGGCCGGAGACCCAGTACTTC. Residues: CAWSLAGGPETQYF. The full variable domain, with the rest looked up from reference TRBV30 and TRBJ2-5, is SQTIHQWPATLVQPVGSPLSLECTVEGTSNPNLYWYRQAAGRGLQLLFYSVGIGQISSEVPQNLSASRPQDRQFILSSKKLLLSDSGFYLCAWSLAGGPETQYFGPGTRLLVL.

This chain joins TRBV10-3 and TRBJ1-1, with 8 bases that match TRBD1. CDR3 size: 13 residues. Trimming cost V 7 bases and J 5 bases; bases outside gene matches: 6. Germline assignment: CDR1 ENHRY and CDR2 SYGVKD. The chain's CDR3 is CAIKATGATEAFF. The DNA of the CDR3 is TGTGCCATCAAGGCGACAGGGGCGACTGAAGCTTTCTTT.

The V and J genes are TRBV11-2 and TRBJ2-2; a weak D match, TRBD2 (7 bases). The V gene lost 7 bases and the J gene lost 1 base, with 16 bases spanning the gap. The CDR3 spans 16 residues. CDR1 and CDR2 (germline): SGHAT, FQNNGV. Here the CDR3 DNA reads TGTGCCAGCATAAGGGGCGGGGGACAGAACACCGGGGAGCTGTTTTTT. This translates into CASIRGGGQNTGELFF.

This sequence joins TRBV23-1 and TRBJ1-4; D is uncertain. TRBV23-1 is recorded as an ORF, its role being uncertain. V dropped 3 bases and J dropped 0 bases, with 23 bases sitting between them. This CDR3 has 20 residues. The CDR3 region has the DNA TGCGCCAGCAGTCAGGAGCCTCTGCCCCGATCATGGCCAACTAATGAAAAACTGTTTTTT. Its protein product is CASSQEPLPRSWPTNEKLFF.

The CDR3 DNA reads TGCGCCAGCAGCTTGGTGGAAGGGGCGACCGGGGAGCTGTTTTTT. Protein product: CASSLVEGATGELFF. This rearrangement joins TRBV5-1 to TRBJ2-2; tentatively, D is TRBD1 (5 bases). The germline V gene encodes CDR1 SGHRS and CDR2 YFSETQ. The CDR3 totals 15 residues. V shed 0 bases and J shed 5 bases, with 11 bases lying between them.

The chain joins TRBV27 to TRBJ2-5; TRBD2 might be the D (6 bases). The germline V gene encodes CDR1 MNHEY and CDR2 SMNVEV (reference sequence). The CDR3 is made up of 14 amino acids. Trimming removed 1 base at V and 5 bases at J, with 11 bases between. The CDR3 DNA is TGTGCCAGCAGTTTATTGGCGGCGGGGGAGACCCAGTACTTC. It translates to CASSLLAAGETQYF.

V usage is TRBV9 and J usage is TRBJ2-5; 9 nucleotides line up with TRBD2. Germline V gene data show CDR1 as SGDLS and CDR2 as YYNGEE. CDR3 length: 14 amino acids. Losses at the gene ends were 4 bases for V and 3 bases for J; bases not matched to a gene: 4. The CDR3 sequence is CASSPRLAEETQYF. CDR3 coding DNA: TGTGCCAGCAGCCCTCGACTAGCGGAAGAGACCCAGTACTTC.

This clone has only one observation. This chain links TRBV6-1 with TRBJ2-5, with D possibly being TRBD2 (6 bases). CDR1 is MNHNS, CDR2 SASEGT, per germline. V lost 4 bases and J lost 3, with 6 bases in between. The CDR3 has 12 residues. CDR3: CASSGTKETQYF. In DNA form, the CDR3 reads TGTGCCAGCAGTGGGACTAAAGAGACCCAGTACTTC.

The CDR3 sequence: CASGSGARSSYEQYF. Written as DNA, the CDR3 is TGTGCTAGTGGTTCAGGGGCCAGGAGCTCCTACGAGCAGTACTTC. This chain joins TRBV12-5 and TRBJ2-7; possibly TRBD1 for D (6 bases). The V end lost 4 bases, the J end lost 0 bases, and 13 bases lay between the germline ends. Germline CDR1 is LGHNT and CDR2 is FRNRAP. The CDR3 covers 15 residues.

J is TRBJ2-7 and V is TRBV10-2, with D tentatively TRBD2 (6 bases). The V gene lost 4 bases and the J gene lost 3 bases, with 16 bases spanning the gap. Germline V gene sequence: CDR1 WSHSY, CDR2 SAAADI. The CDR3 is made up of 15 amino acids. The chain's CDR3 is CASSAPGEGNYEQYF. The CDR3 DNA reads as TGCGCCAGCAGTGCTCCGGGAGAGGGGAACTACGAGCAGTACTTC.